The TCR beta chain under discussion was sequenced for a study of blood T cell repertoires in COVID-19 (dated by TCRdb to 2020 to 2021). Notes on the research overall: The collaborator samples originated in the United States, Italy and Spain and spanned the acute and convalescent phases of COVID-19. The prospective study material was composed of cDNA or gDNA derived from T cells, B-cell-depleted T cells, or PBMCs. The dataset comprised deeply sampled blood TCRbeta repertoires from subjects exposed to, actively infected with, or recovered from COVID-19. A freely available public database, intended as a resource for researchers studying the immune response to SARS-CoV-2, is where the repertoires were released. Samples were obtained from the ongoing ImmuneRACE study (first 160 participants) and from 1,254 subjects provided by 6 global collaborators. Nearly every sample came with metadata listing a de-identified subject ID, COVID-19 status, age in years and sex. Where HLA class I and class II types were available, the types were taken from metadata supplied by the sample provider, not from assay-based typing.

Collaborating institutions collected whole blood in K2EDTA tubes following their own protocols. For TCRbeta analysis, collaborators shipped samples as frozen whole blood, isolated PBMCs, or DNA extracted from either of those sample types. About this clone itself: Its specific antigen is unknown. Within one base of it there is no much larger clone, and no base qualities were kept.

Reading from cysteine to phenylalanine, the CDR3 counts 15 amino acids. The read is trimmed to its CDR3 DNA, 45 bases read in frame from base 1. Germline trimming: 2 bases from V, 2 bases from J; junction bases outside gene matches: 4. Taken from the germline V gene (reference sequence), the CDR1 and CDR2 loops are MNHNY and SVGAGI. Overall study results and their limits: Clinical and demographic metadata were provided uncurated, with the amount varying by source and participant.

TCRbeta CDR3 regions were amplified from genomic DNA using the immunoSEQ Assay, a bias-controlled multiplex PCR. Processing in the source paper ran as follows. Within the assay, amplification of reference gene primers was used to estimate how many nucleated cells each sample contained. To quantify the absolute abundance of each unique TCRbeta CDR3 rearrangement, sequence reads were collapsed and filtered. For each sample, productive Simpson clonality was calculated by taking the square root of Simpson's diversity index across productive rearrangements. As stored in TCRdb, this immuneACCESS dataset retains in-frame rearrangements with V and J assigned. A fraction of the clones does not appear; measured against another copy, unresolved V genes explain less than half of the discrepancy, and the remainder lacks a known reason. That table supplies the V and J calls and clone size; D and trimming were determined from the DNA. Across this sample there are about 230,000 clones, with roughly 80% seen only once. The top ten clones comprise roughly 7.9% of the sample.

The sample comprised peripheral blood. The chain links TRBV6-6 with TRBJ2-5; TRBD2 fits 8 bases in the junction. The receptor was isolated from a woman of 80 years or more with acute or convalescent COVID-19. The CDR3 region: CASSYAAGGQETQYF. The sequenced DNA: TGTGCCAGCAGTTACGCGGCGGGGGGACAAGAGACCCAGTACTTC.